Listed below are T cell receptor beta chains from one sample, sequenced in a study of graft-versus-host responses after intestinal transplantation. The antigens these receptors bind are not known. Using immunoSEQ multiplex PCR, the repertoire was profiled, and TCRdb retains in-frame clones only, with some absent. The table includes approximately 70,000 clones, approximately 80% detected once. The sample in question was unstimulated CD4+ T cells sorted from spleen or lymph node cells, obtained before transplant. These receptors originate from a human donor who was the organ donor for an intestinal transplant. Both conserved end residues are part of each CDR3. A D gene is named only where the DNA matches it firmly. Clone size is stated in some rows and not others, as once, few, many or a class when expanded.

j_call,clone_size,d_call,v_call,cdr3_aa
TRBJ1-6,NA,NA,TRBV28,CASSEGSNNSPLHF
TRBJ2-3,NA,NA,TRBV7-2,CASSFSGSTDTQYF
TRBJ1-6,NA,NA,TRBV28,CASKITTRGGAGSPLHF
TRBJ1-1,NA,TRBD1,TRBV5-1,CASSLPFGQGGTEAFF
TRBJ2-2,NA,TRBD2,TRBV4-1,CASSRPGGGSPGELFF
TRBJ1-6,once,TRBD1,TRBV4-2,CASSQDVGGLGSYNSPLHF
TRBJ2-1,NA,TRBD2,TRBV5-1,CASSPGLAREQFF
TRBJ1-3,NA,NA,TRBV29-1,CSVEGTAGNTIYF
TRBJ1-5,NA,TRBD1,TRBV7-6,CASSLDGTGDQPQHF
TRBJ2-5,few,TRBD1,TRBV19,CASSIGDRTAETQYF
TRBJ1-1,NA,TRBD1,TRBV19,CASLAYLPDRGLWNTEAFF
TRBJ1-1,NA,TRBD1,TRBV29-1,CSGAGQGNTEAFF
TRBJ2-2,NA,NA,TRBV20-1,CSADLQAELFF
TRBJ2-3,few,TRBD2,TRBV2,CASSDQRGGPDTQYF
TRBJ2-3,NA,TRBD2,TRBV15,CATSRAGGREDTQYF
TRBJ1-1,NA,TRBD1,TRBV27,CARDFRTGGHMNTEAFF
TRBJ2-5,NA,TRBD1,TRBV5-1,CASSWRTGQETQYF
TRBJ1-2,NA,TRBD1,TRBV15,CATSSYRGNYGYTF
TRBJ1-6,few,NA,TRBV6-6,CASWRSDYNSPLHF
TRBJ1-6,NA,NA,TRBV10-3,CAISTETVRSPLHF
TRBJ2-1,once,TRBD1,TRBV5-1,CASSWTGDNEQFF
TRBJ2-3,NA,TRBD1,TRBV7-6,CASSLEGGTGGETQYF
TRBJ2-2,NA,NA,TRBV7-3,CASSPTRDSNTGELFF
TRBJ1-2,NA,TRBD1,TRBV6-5,CASSGQGAGYGYTF
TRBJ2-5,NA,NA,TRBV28,CASSLRGDIKETQYF
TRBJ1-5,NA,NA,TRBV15,CATSTPLQPQHF
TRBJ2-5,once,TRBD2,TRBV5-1,CASSLGPSGAETQYF
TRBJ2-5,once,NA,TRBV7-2,CASSLQVRETQYF
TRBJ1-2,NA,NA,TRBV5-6,CASRPTGVIYGYTF
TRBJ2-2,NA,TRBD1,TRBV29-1,CSVAGGEKGGTGELFF
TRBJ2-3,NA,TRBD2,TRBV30,CAWSSGGTDTQYF
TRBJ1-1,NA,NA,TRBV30,CAWGGQMNTEAFF
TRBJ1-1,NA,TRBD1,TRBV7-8,CASRLQGTGAEAFF
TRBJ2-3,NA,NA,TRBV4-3,CASSAGLAATDTQYF
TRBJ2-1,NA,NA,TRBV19,CASRELGRQFF
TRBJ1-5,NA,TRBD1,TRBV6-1,CASSQTGVNQPQHF
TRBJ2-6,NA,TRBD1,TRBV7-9,CASTDRGTNVLTF
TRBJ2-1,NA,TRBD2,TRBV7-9,CASSLGAGGYNEQFF
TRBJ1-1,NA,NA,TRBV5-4,CASSLKLQGNTEAFF
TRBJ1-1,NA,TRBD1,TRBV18,CASSPTLLQGAKSTEAFF
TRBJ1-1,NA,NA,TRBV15,CATSRDLTVEAFF
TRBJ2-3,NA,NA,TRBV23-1,CASSQFGLRTDTQYF
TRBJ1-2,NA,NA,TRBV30,CAWTTGSGYTF
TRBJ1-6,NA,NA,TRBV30,CAWSGASPLHF